This T cell receptor beta chain derives from a study of cytomegalovirus exposure and HLA in healthy donors. Study-level findings and limits: One later analysis reportedly identified an Asian-associated ancestry cluster that showed fewer N-insertions than the approximately 670-donor mean.

Primers included in the PCR were 60 Vbeta and 13 Jbeta primers. TCRdb's table, derived via immunoSEQ multiplex PCR, lists solely in-frame clones and lacks some. Altogether some 130,000 clones are present, 75% to 85% being singletons, with the ten largest covering 2% to 2.5%. V trimming: 5 bases; J trimming: 3 bases; junction bases outside the gene matches: 4. This CDR3 has 15 amino acids. Germline V gene sequence: CDR1 MNHEY, CDR2 SVGAGI. On this clone: The antigen is undetermined.

The V gene is TRBV6-5, the J gene TRBJ2-3; TRBD1 aligns across 11 bases. The receptor was isolated from a man between 18 and 29 years old in good health and CMV-seronegative. Specimen: PBMCs. CDR3 sequence reads: CASSRDRGYTDTQYF. CDR3 nucleotides: TGTGCCAGCAGTAGGGACAGGGGGTATACAGATACGCAGTATTTT.